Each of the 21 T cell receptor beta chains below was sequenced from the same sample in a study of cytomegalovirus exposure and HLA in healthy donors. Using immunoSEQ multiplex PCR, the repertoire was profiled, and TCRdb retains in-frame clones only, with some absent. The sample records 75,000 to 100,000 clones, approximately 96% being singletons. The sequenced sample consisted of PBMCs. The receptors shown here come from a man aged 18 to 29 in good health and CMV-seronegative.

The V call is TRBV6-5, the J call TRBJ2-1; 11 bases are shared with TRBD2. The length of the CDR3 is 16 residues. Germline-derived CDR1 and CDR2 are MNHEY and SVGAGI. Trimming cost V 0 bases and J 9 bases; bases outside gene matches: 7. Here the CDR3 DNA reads TGTGCCAGCAGTTACTCCCTAGCGGGAGGTAGGATTGAGCAGTTCTTC. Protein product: CASSYSLAGGRIEQFF.

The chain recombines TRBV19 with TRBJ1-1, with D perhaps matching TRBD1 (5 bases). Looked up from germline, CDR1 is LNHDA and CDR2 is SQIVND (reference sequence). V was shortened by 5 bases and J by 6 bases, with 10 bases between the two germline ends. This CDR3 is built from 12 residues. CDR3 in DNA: TGTGCCAGTAGTCTTCAAGGGGCTGAAGCTTTCTTT. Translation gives CASSLQGAEAFF.

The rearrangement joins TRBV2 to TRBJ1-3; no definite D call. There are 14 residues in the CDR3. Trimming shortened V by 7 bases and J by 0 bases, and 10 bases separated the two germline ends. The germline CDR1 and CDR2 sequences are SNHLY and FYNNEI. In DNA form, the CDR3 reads TGTGCCAGCAAGAACGGAGCCTCTGGAAACACCATATATTTT. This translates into CASKNGASGNTIYF. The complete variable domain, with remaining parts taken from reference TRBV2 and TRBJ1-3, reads EPEVTQTPSHQVTQMGQEVILRCVPISNHLYFYWYRQILGQKVEFLVSFYNNEISEKSEIFDDQFSVERPDGSNFTLKIRSTKLEDSAMYFCASKNGASGNTIYFGEGSWLTVV.

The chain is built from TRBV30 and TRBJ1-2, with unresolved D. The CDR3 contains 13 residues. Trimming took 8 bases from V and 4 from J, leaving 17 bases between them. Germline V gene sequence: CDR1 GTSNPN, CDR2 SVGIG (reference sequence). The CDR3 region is CAGEGRYPYGYTF. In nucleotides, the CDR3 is TGTGCCGGGGAGGGCAGGTATCCCTATGGCTACACCTTC. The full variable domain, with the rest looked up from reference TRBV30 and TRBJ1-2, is SQTIHQWPATLVQPVGSPLSLECTVEGTSNPNLYWYRQAAGRGLQLLFYSVGIGQISSEVPQNLSASRPQDRQFILSSKKLLLSDSGFYLCAGEGRYPYGYTFGSGTRLTVV.

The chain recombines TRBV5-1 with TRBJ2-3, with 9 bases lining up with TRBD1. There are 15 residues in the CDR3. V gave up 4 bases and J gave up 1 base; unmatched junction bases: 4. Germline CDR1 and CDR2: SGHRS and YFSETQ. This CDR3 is CASSAGQGGTDTQYF. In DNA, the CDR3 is TGCGCCAGCAGCGCGGGACAGGGAGGCACAGATACGCAGTATTTT.

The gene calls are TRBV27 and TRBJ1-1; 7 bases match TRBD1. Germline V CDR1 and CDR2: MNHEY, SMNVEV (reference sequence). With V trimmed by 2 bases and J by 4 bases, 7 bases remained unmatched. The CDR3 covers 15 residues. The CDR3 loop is CASSLRDSGGTEAFF. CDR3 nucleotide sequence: TGTGCCAGCAGTTTAAGGGACAGTGGGGGCACTGAAGCTTTCTTT.

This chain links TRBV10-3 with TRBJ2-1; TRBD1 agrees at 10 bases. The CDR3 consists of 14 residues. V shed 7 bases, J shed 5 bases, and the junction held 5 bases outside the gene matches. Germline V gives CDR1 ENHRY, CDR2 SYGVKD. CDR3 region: CAITRGTGDNEQFF. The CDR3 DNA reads TGTGCCATCACGAGGGGGACAGGGGACAATGAGCAGTTCTTC.

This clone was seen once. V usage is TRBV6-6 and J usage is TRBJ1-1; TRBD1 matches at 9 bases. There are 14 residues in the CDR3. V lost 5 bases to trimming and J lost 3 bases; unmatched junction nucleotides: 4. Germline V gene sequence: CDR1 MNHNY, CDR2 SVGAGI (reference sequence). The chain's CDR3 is CASSKRQGDTEAFF. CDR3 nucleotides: TGTGCCAGCAGTAAGAGACAGGGGGACACTGAAGCTTTCTTT.

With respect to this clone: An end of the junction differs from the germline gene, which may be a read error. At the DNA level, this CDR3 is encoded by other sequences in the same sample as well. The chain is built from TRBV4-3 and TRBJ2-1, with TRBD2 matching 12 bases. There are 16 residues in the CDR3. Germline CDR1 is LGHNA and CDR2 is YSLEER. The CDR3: CASSQEPSGRDNEQFF. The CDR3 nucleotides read TGCGCTAGCAGCCAAGAACCTAGCGGGAGGGACAATGAGCAGTTCTTC.

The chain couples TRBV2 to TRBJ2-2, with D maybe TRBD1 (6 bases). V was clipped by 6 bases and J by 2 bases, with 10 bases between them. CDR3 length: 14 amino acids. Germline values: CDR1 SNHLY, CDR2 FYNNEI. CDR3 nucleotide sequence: TGTGCCAGCAGAACAGGGCAAAACACCGGGGAGCTGTTTTTT. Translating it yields CASRTGQNTGELFF.

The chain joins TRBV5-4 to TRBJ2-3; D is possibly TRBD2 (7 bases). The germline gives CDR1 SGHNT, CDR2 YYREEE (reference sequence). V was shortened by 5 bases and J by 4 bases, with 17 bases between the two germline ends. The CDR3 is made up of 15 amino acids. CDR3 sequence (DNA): TGTGCCAGCAGTCCGATGGGGGGGCAGGCAGATACGCAGTATTTT. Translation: CASSPMGGQADTQYF.

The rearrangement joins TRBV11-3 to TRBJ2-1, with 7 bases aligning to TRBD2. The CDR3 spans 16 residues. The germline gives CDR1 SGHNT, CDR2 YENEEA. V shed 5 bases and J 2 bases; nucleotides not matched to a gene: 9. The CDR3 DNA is TGTGCCAGCAGCGTCCGCGTGGCGGGAGCCTACAATGAGCAGTTCTTC. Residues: CASSVRVAGAYNEQFF.

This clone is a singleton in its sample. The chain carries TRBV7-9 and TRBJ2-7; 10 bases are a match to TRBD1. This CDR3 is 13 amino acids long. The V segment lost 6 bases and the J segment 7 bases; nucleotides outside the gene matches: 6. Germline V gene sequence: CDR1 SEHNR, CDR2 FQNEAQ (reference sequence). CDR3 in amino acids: CASRTGTGEEQYV. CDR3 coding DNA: TGTGCCAGCAGAACCGGGACAGGGGAAGAGCAGTACGTC.

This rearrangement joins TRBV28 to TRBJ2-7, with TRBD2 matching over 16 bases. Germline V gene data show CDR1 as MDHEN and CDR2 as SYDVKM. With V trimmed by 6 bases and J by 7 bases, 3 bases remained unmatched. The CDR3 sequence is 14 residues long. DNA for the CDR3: TGTGCCAGCAGGGGACTAGCGGGAGGGGGAGAGCAGTACGTC. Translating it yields CASRGLAGGGEQYV.

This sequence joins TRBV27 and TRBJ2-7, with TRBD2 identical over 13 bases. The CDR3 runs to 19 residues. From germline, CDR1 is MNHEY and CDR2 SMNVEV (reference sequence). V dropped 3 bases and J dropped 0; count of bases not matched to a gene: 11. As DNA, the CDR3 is TGTGCCAGCAGTTTCTCGGGACTAGCGGGACCCAACTTCTCCTACGAGCAGTACTTC. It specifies CASSFSGLAGPNFSYEQYF.

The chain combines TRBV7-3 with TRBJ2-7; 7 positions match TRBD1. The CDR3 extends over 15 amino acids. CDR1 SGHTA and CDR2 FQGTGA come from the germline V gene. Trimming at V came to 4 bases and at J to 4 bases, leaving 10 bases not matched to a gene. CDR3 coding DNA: TGTGCCAGCAGCTCCCAGCCGGGACAGTCATACGAGCAGTACTTC. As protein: CASSSQPGQSYEQYF.

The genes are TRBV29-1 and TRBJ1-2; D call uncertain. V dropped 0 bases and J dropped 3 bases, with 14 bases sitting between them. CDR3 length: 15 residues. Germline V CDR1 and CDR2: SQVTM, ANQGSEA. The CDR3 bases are TGCAGCGTTGAAGATCGTCCCGAGGAGTACTATGGCTACACCTTC. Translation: CSVEDRPEEYYGYTF. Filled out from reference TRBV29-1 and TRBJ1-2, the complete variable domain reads SAVISQKPSRDICQRGTSLTIQCQVDSQVTMMFWYRQQPGQSLTLIATANQGSEATYESGFVIDKFPISRPNLTFSTLTVSNMSPEDSSIYLCSVEDRPEEYYGYTFGSGTRLTVV.

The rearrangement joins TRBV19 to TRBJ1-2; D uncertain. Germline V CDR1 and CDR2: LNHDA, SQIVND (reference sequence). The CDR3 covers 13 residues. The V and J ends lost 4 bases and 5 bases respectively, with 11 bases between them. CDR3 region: CASSNSPSYGYTF. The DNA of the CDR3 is TGTGCCAGTAGTAATTCTCCGAGTTATGGCTACACCTTC. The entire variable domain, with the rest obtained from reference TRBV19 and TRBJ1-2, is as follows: DGGITQSPKYLFRKEGQNVTLSCEQNLNHDAMYWYRQDPGQGLRLIYYSQIVNDFQKGDIAEGYSVSREKKESFPLTVTSAQKNPTAFYLCASSNSPSYGYTFGSGTRLTVV.

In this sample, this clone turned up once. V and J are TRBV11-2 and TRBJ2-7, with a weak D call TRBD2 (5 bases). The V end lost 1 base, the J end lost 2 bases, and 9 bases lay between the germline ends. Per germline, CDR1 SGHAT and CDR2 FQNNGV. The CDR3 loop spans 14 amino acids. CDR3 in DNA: TGTGCCAGCAGCTTAGTGAGGGCCGCCTACGAGCAGTACTTC. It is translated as CASSLVRAAYEQYF.

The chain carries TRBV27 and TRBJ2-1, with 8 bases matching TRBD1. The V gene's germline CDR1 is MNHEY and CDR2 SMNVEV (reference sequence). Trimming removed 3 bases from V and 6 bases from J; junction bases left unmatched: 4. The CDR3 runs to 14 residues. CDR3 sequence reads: CASSFKGQGNEQFF. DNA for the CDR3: TGTGCCAGCAGTTTTAAAGGACAGGGCAATGAGCAGTTCTTC.

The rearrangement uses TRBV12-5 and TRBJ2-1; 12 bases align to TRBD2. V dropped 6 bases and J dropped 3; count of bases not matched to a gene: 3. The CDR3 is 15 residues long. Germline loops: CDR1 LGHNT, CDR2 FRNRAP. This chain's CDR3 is CASGEGLAGYNEQFF. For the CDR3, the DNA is TGTGCTAGTGGGGAGGGACTAGCGGGCTACAATGAGCAGTTCTTC.